The next 5 T cell receptor beta chains were all read from a single sample in a study of blood T cell repertoires in COVID-19. TCRdb's copy holds only in-frame clones and misses some; the assay was immunoSEQ multiplex PCR. The table shows approximately 230,000 clones, with 90% to 95% occurring only once. The sample comprised PBMCs or T cells enriched from blood (not recorded which). The receptors derive from a woman under 30 who had recovered from COVID-19.

Details on this clone: The identical CDR3 is also encoded by other nucleotide sequences in the sample. The chain combines TRBV7-2 with TRBJ2-5, with 11 bases fitting TRBD2. The germline V gene has CDR1 SGHTA and CDR2 FQGNSA. J gave up 1 base and V 1 base, and 2 bases lay outside the gene matches. This CDR3 comprises 16 residues. CDR3 residues: CASSLGLAGGQETQYF. The CDR3 nucleotides read TGTGCCAGCAGCTTAGGGCTAGCGGGGGGCCAAGAGACCCAGTACTTC.

The rearrangement uses TRBV27 and TRBJ2-5, with TRBD1 as a possible D gene (5 bases). The V gene's germline CDR1 is MNHEY and CDR2 SMNVEV (reference sequence). CDR3 length: 13 amino acids. The V and J ends lost 2 bases and 1 base respectively, with 5 bases between them. CDR3 in amino acids: CASSLGAQETQYF. The CDR3, as DNA: TGTGCCAGCAGTTTAGGGGCCCAAGAGACCCAGTACTTC.

The chain joins TRBV2 to TRBJ2-3; TRBD2 matches 9 bases. The junction had 7 bases not matched to a gene; V was cut back by 6 bases and J by 3 bases. This CDR3 region has 15 residues. The germline V gene has CDR1 SNHLY and CDR2 FYNNEI. In DNA, the CDR3 is TGTGCCAGCAGAGGCGCTCTAGCGGGGACAGATACGCAGTATTTT. Amino acids: CASRGALAGTDTQYF.

The chain recombines TRBV7-8 with TRBJ2-2, with TRBD1 matching over 8 bases. J lost 6 bases, V lost 5 bases, and 8 bases had no gene match. Germline CDR1 and CDR2: SGHVS and FQNEAQ. This CDR3 has 15 residues. The CDR3 nucleotides are TGTGCCAGCAGCCCCGGGCAGGGGGCTTCCGGGGAGCTGTTTTTT. It specifies CASSPGQGASGELFF.

V and J are TRBV4-2 and TRBJ1-4; D gene uncertain. CDR3 length: 15 residues. The V end was cut by 1 base, the J end by 7 bases, with 13 bases between. Germline values: CDR1 LGHNA, CDR2 YNFKEQ. CDR3 residues: CASSQGRGVREKLFF. DNA of the CDR3: TGTGCCAGCAGCCAAGGCCGGGGTGTACGTGAAAAACTGTTTTTT.